This T cell receptor beta chain was sequenced in a study of cytomegalovirus exposure and HLA in healthy donors. Study-level points and caveats: In all likelihood, a cluster of highly shared sequence variants was a sequencing artifact.

Notes on this clone: Its cognate antigen is unknown.

The PCR used 60 Vbeta and 13 Jbeta primers. Profiled with immunoSEQ multiplex PCR; TCRdb holds only in-frame clones, not every one. The data contain 150,000 or so clones, approximately 77% of them singletons. Sequencing was carried out using PBMCs. The clonotype originates from a man in his fifties or sixties in good health and CMV-seropositive.

The CDR3 DNA follows: TGCGCCAGCAGCGCAGGGTCTGGGAACACTGAAGCTTTCTTT. It specifies CASSAGSGNTEAFF. The J gene is TRBJ1-1, the V gene TRBV10-1, with D possibly being TRBD1 (5 bases). CDR1 and CDR2 (germline): WNHNN, SYGVQD (reference sequence). The CDR3 totals 14 residues. V dropped 6 bases and J dropped 1 base, with 12 bases sitting between them.